These T cell receptor beta chains were read from a single sample in a study of shared clonotypes between healthy human individuals. Assay: immunoSEQ multiplex PCR; the TCRdb copy retains only in-frame clones and omits some. The table lists about 990,000 clones, around three quarters of them singletons. The sample taken for sequencing was memory CD4+ T cells from PBMCs. The receptors come from a man aged 18 to 35 in good health. Some clones in this sample may be carry-over from other donors' samples. The conserved cysteine and the conserved F or W are not part of the CDR3 here.

TRBV15,TRBJ2-5,ATSRDSGWGETQY
TRBV28,TRBJ1-4,ASSETGGGEKLF
TRBV28,TRBJ2-3,ASRRSGTSGSY
TRBV30,TRBJ2-7,AWRNREYEQY
TRBV18,TRBJ1-4,ASSLTGTENEKLF
TRBV7-9,TRBJ1-2,ASSTASYGYT
TRBV29-1,TRBJ2-3,SVRRTTDTQY
TRBV19,TRBJ2-7,ASSKEGRYEQY
TRBV28,TRBJ2-7,ASSFDGSSSYEQY
TRBV18,TRBJ2-7,ASSTRDIGGGTLGYEQY
TRBV5-1,TRBJ2-2,ASSPDGTSGTGELF
TRBV7-9,TRBJ1-3,ASSLGGNTIY
TRBV27,TRBJ2-2,ASRMAPQAGELF
TRBV5-4,TRBJ2-5,ASSLLLAGGETQY
TRBV6-5,TRBJ2-7,ASRRDGAYEQY
TRBV20-1,TRBJ2-3,SAVGGLPQY
TRBV27,TRBJ1-2,ASSRGTTANYGYT
TRBV29-1,TRBJ2-5,SVSGTGQVTQY
TRBV14,TRBJ2-3,ASSRTSGRSSDTQY
TRBV11-2,TRBJ1-2,ASSSSRQGDGYT
TRBV5-6,TRBJ1-2,ASSLLQGSYGYT
TRBV27,TRBJ2-1,ASSSRGQGYNEQF
TRBV30,TRBJ1-5,AWSALLGSNQPQR
TRBV5-6,TRBJ2-5,ASSLDSYQETQY
TRBV5-6,TRBJ1-5,ASSVSRGGVVNQPQH
TRBV6-6,TRBJ1-1,ASSYEENTEAF